These 22 T cell receptor beta chains came from one sample sequenced in a study of T cell repertoires in cytomegalovirus infection. What these receptors recognize is not known. TCRdb itself ran the reads through MiXCR, one entry per CDR3 protein. Counted here are 640,000 or so distinct CDR3 sequences, around 32% occurring once; the ten biggest clones make up around a sixth. Sequencing used cultured PBMCs, obtained from culture after CMV antigen stimulation. The receptors were sampled from a human donor in good health (CMV status not recorded). Some clones in this sample may be carry-over from other donors' samples.

This clonotype turned up a few times. The rearrangement links TRBV7-6 to TRBJ2-7; 8 positions agree with TRBD1. Germline CDR1 reads SGHVS; CDR2 reads FNYEAQ. Trimming cost V 8 bases and J 5 bases; bases outside gene matches: 11. The CDR3 contains 14 residues. CDR3 in DNA: TGTGCCAGCGGGCCGGGACAGGTGGGAAACGAGCAGTACTTC. Amino acid sequence: CASGPGQVGNEQYF.

The chain is built from TRBV24-1 and TRBJ1-5, with D tentatively TRBD1 (5 bases). V was pared by 7 bases and J by 6 bases, with 18 bases between. The germline V gene encodes CDR1 KGHDR and CDR2 SFDVKD. The CDR3 length is 15 residues. CDR3: CATSPQNGGGQPQHF. In DNA, the CDR3 is TGTGCCACCAGCCCACAAAATGGGGGGGGTCAGCCCCAGCATTTT.

V and J are TRBV12-3 or TRBV12-4 and TRBJ2-2; D may be TRBD1 (5 bases). The ends were cut back, 5 bases at V and 6 bases at J, with 10 bases in the middle. The CDR3 consists of 13 residues. The CDR3 sequence: CASSTQGAGELFF. The DNA for the CDR3 is TGTGCCAGCAGTACGCAGGGTGCCGGGGAGCTGTTTTTT.

The chain employs TRBV7-8 and TRBJ2-3; D uncertain. There are 12 residues in the CDR3. Germline CDR1 SGHVS, CDR2 FQNEAQ. Trimming removed 1 base at V and 10 bases at J, with 9 bases between. The CDR3 loop is CASSLGADSQYF. The CDR3, as DNA: TGTGCCAGCAGCTTAGGGGCGGATTCGCAGTATTTT.

V usage is TRBV20-1 and J usage is TRBJ2-3; 8 bases align to TRBD2. From germline, CDR1 is DFQATT and CDR2 SNEGSKA (reference sequence). CDR3 length: 15 amino acids. V gave up 0 bases and J gave up 2 bases; unmatched junction bases: 4. The CDR3 bases are TGCAGTGCTAGAGACGGGCGGGAGGTCACAGATACGCAGTATTTT. It codes for CSARDGREVTDTQYF.

This clonotype turned up a few times. The V gene is TRBV6-6, the J gene TRBJ2-3; D unclear. V lost 0 bases, J lost 3 bases, and 4 bases lay in between. Germline V gives CDR1 MNHNY, CDR2 SVGAGI (reference sequence). The CDR3 runs 13 residues. The CDR3 DNA reads TGTGCCAGCAGTTACTCGGATACAGATACGCAGTATTTT. Protein product: CASSYSDTDTQYF.

The chain combines TRBV5-4 with TRBJ2-1, with 7 bases fitting TRBD2. The end of the DNA is better explained by TRBJ2-7, so the J call may be wrong. The germline gives CDR1 SGHNT, CDR2 YYREEE (reference sequence). The CDR3 is 15 amino acids. This CDR3 reads CASSLAEGGGGEQYF. For the CDR3, the DNA is TGTGCCAGCAGCTTGGCTGAGGGCGGGGGAGGTGAGCAGTACTTC.

The rearrangement joins TRBV7-7 to TRBJ2-2, with D uncertain. CDR3 length: 14 amino acids. The V gene's germline CDR1 is SSHAT and CDR2 FNYEAQ (reference sequence). V dropped 1 base and J dropped 3 bases, with 6 bases sitting between them. In nucleotides, the CDR3 is TGTGCCAGCAGCTTAGAGTTGGACACCGGGGAGCTGTTTTTT. It is translated as CASSLELDTGELFF. The variable domain in full, completed from reference TRBV7-7 and TRBJ2-2, reads GAGVSQSPRYKVTKRGQDVTLRCDPISSHATLYWYQQALGQGPEFLTYFNYEAQPDKSGLPSDRFSAERPEGSISTLTIQRTEQRDSAMYRCASSLELDTGELFFGEGSRLTVL.

The rearrangement uses TRBV19 and TRBJ1-5; 9 nucleotides match TRBD1. The germline V gene has CDR1 LNHDA and CDR2 SQIVND (reference sequence). With V trimmed by 7 bases and J by 2 bases, 6 bases remained unmatched. The CDR3 loop spans 15 amino acids. CDR3 coding DNA: TGTGCCAGTACCCCCACAGGGGGCGGCAATCAGCCCCAGCATTTT. This codes for CASTPTGGGNQPQHF.

The chain combines TRBV5-5 with TRBJ2-1; D unclear. This CDR3 spans 13 amino acids. CDR1 and CDR2 (germline): SGHKS, YYEKEE (reference sequence). V gave up 7 bases and J gave up 8 bases, with 16 bases separating them. CDR3: CASHQAGVHEQFF. The CDR3 DNA is TGTGCCAGCCATCAAGCAGGCGTGCATGAGCAGTTCTTC.

The rearrangement uses TRBV4-1 and TRBJ1-3, with a tentative D call TRBD1 (5 bases). Germline CDR1 reads MGHRA; CDR2 reads YSYEKL. Deletions cut 4 bases from V and 4 bases from J, with 11 bases between. The CDR3 sequence is 14 residues long. This chain's CDR3 is CASSRQFLGNTIYF. CDR3 DNA sequence: TGCGCCAGCAGCCGACAGTTTTTGGGAAACACCATATATTTT.

This clonotype appeared many times. The rearrangement uses TRBV7-8 and TRBJ2-3; D may be TRBD2 (6 bases). The CDR3 consists of 14 residues. Germline assignment: CDR1 SGHVS and CDR2 FQNEAQ. The ends were cut back, 3 bases at V and 12 bases at J, with 19 bases in the middle. The CDR3: CASSLNEGGGRQYF. In DNA, the CDR3 is TGTGCCAGCAGCTTGAATGAGGGAGGCGGGCGTCAGTATTTT.

This clonotype was seen a handful of times. V and J are TRBV20-1 and TRBJ2-3; 11 nucleotides agree with TRBD2. This CDR3 contains 14 residues. Unmatched junction bases numbered 6, after V lost 5 bases and J lost 5 bases. The V gene's germline CDR1 is DFQATT and CDR2 SNEGSKA (reference sequence). The chain's CDR3 is CSALLAGAGDTQYF. The CDR3, as DNA: TGCAGTGCTCTACTAGCGGGAGCGGGAGATACGCAGTATTTT.

This clonotype was seen only a few times. The chain has TRBV7-2 and TRBJ1-2; a possible D gene is TRBD1 (5 bases). Trimming took 6 bases from V and 3 from J, leaving 14 bases between them. CDR1 and CDR2 from the germline V gene are SGHTA and FQGNSA. The length of the CDR3 is 14 residues. The DNA of the CDR3 is TGTGCCAGCAGACCCAACAGGATTTACTATGGCTACACCTTC. This sequence encodes CASRPNRIYYGYTF.

This clonotype was counted between two and nine times. The chain couples TRBV7-2 to TRBJ1-3; 7 bases are shared with TRBD1. Trimming took 5 bases from V and 4 from J; bases not matched to a gene: 8. There are 15 residues in the CDR3. Germline CDR1 SGHTA, CDR2 FQGNSA. The CDR3 spells CASSPLQGPGNTIYF. Written as DNA, the CDR3 is TGTGCCAGCAGCCCATTACAGGGGCCAGGAAACACCATATATTTT.

The J gene is TRBJ1-1, the V gene TRBV28; tentative D call: TRBD1 (5 bases). Trimming left V 3 bases short and J 11 bases short, with 13 bases between. Germline CDR1 MDHEN, CDR2 SYDVKM. The CDR3 is 12 amino acids. CDR3 DNA: TGTGCCAGCAGTTTGCGGCAGGGCGGGGCTTTCTTT. Translation: CASSLRQGGAFF.

This clonotype was detected a few times. This chain uses TRBV10-3 with TRBJ1-6, with D tentatively TRBD1 (6 bases). The ends were cut back, 6 bases at V and 7 bases at J, with 16 bases in the middle. Germline V gene data show CDR1 as ENHRY and CDR2 as SYGVKD. The CDR3 loop spans 15 amino acids. CDR3 residues: CAIRDRSPANSPLHF. The CDR3 DNA sequence: TGTGCCATCAGAGACAGGTCCCCTGCAAATTCACCCCTCCACTTT.

A few counts support this clonotype. The rearrangement uses TRBV7-6 and TRBJ2-3, with TRBD1 matching over 8 bases. Germline CDR1 is SGHVS and CDR2 is FNYEAQ. Trimming cost V 5 bases and J 5 bases; bases outside gene matches: 9. The CDR3 length is 15 residues. The CDR3 DNA reads TGTGCCAGCAGCGCTTGGACAGGGCAGCGAGATACGCAGTATTTT. It encodes CASSAWTGQRDTQYF.

This clonotype was observed a few times. The J gene is TRBJ2-1, the V gene TRBV7-2; TRBD2 aligns across 9 bases. V trimming: 5 bases; J trimming: 8 bases; junction bases outside the gene matches: 7. The CDR3 is 14 amino acids. The V gene's germline CDR1 is SGHTA and CDR2 FQGNSA. The DNA of the CDR3 is TGTGCCAGCAGCCTGGGACTAGCACAGGATGAGCAGTTCTTC. This encodes CASSLGLAQDEQFF.

There are a few counts of this clonotype. The chain employs TRBV19 and TRBJ2-1, with 9 bases aligning to TRBD2. This CDR3 is built from 20 residues. Germline CDR1 reads LNHDA; CDR2 reads SQIVND (reference sequence). The ends lost 4 bases at V and 3 bases at J; junction bases unmatched: 19. CDR3 sequence (DNA): TGTGCCAGTAGTACCTCTAAATTCTCTGACTGGACTAGCGTCTACAATGAGCAGTTCTTC. Translating it yields CASSTSKFSDWTSVYNEQFF. The complete variable domain, with remaining parts taken from reference TRBV19 and TRBJ2-1, reads DGGITQSPKYLFRKEGQNVTLSCEQNLNHDAMYWYRQDPGQGLRLIYYSQIVNDFQKGDIAEGYSVSREKKESFPLTVTSAQKNPTAFYLCASSTSKFSDWTSVYNEQFFGPGTRLTVL.

In this sample, this clonotype turned up a few times. V and J are TRBV7-2 and TRBJ2-1; D remains ambiguous. V lost 7 bases and J 9 bases, leaving 22 bases between the germline ends. Germline V CDR1 and CDR2: SGHTA, FQGNSA. This CDR3 is 15 amino acids long. This CDR3 is CASTYGITRESEQFF. CDR3 nucleotide sequence: TGTGCCAGCACCTACGGCATCACCCGAGAGAGTGAGCAGTTCTTC.

The chain recombines TRBV2 with TRBJ1-2, with D tentatively TRBD1 (5 bases). This CDR3 is 14 amino acids long. Trimming shortened V by 7 bases and J by 1 base, and 13 bases separated the two germline ends. CDR1 and CDR2 (germline): SNHLY, FYNNEI. The CDR3 bases are TGTGCCAGCAAAGGACAACCCAATAACTATGGCTACACCTTC. Translation: CASKGQPNNYGYTF.